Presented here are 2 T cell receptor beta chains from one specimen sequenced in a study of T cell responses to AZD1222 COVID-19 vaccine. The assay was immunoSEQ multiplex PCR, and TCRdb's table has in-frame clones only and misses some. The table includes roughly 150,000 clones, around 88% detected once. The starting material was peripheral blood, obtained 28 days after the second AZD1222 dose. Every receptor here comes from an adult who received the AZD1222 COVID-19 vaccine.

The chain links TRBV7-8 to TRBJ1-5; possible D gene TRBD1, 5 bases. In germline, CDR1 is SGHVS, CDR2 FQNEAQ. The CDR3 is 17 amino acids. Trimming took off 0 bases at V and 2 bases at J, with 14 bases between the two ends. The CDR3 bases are TGTGCCAGCAGCTTAGCACAAGGGGTCAGGGGCAATCAGCCCCAGCATTTT. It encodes CASSLAQGVRGNQPQHF.

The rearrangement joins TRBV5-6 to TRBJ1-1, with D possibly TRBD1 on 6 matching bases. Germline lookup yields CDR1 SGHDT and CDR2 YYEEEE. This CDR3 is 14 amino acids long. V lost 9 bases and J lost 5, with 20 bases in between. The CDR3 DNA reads TGTGCCACCTCGAACGGGGGGGCACGGACTGAAGCTTTCTTT. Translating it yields CATSNGGARTEAFF.